What follows are 18 T cell receptor beta chains derived from one specimen sequenced in a study of OX40 agonist ivuxolimab in advanced cancers. The method was immunoSEQ multiplex PCR; TCRdb's version includes in-frame clones alone and lacks a portion of them. The sample shows tens of thousands of clones, about 88% of them seen only once. The material sequenced was CD4+ or CD8+ T cells sorted from blood, taken in a trial of the OX40 agonist ivuxolimab. These receptors were collected from an adult with an advanced solid tumor such as melanoma, head and neck, liver or kidney cancer.

The chain employs TRBV4-3 and TRBJ2-7; 11 nucleotides match TRBD2. CDR3 size: 18 residues. From germline, CDR1 is LGHNA and CDR2 YSLEER. Losses at the gene ends were 0 bases for V and 3 bases for J; bases not matched to a gene: 10. The CDR3 loop reads CASSQESGLAGSFYEQYF. The CDR3 region has the DNA TGCGCCAGCAGCCAAGAATCAGGACTAGCGGGTAGTTTCTACGAGCAGTACTTC.

This rearrangement joins TRBV28 to TRBJ1-1; no firm D call. The CDR3 covers 13 residues. The germline gives CDR1 MDHEN, CDR2 SYDVKM. The V and J ends lost 3 bases and 1 base respectively, with 6 bases between them. The CDR3 nucleotides read TGTGCCAGCAGTTTTGGCAAGAACACTGAAGCTTTCTTT. This encodes CASSFGKNTEAFF.

The chain employs TRBV11-3 and TRBJ2-2; D unclear. This CDR3 is built from 14 residues. CDR1 and CDR2 (germline): SGHNT, YENEEA. The V gene lost 5 bases and the J gene lost 1 base, with 8 bases spanning the gap. The CDR3 region is CASSADLNTGELFF. In DNA form, the CDR3 reads TGTGCCAGCAGCGCCGACCTGAACACCGGGGAGCTGTTTTTT.

The J gene is TRBJ2-5, the V gene TRBV28, with 7 bases fitting TRBD1. This CDR3 contains 14 residues. V lost 8 bases, J lost 3 bases, and 9 bases stayed unmatched. In germline, CDR1 is MDHEN, CDR2 SYDVKM. The CDR3 reads CASLPTGREETQYF. In nucleotides, the CDR3 is TGTGCCAGCCTCCCGACAGGGAGAGAAGAGACCCAGTACTTC. The entire variable domain, with the rest obtained from reference TRBV28 and TRBJ2-5, is as follows: DVKVTQSSRYLVKRTGEKVFLECVQDMDHENMFWYRQDPGLGLRLIYFSYDVKMKEKGDIPEGYSVSREKKERFSLILESASTNQTSMYLCASLPTGREETQYFGPGTRLLVL.

The CDR3 spells CASSSLRSTEAFF. The CDR3 DNA reads as TGTGCCAGCAGCTCCCTCAGGAGCACTGAAGCTTTCTTT. The V call is TRBV5-4, the J call TRBJ1-1; D ambiguous. Germline CDR1 and CDR2: SGHNT and YYREEE (reference sequence). The CDR3 has 13 amino acids. Trimming stripped 3 bases from V and 4 bases from J, with 10 bases between.

The J gene is TRBJ1-4, the V gene TRBV10-2; the D gene is possibly TRBD1 (5 bases). V shed 8 bases and J shed 5 bases, with 9 bases lying between them. Germline CDR1 reads WSHSY; CDR2 reads SAAADI. The CDR3 is 12 residues long. DNA for the CDR3: TGCGCCAGCTCTCAGGGAAATGAAAAACTGTTTTTT. Translating it yields CASSQGNEKLFF.

The chain links TRBV19 to TRBJ2-6; 8 bases are shared with TRBD1. Germline assignment: CDR1 LNHDA and CDR2 SQIVND (reference sequence). CDR3 length: 15 residues. V trimming: 11 bases; J trimming: 4 bases; junction bases outside the gene matches: 10. The DNA of the CDR3 is TGTGCCTGCGGCAGGGGGCCACCGGGGGCCAACGTCCTGACTTTC. Its translation is CACGRGPPGANVLTF.

This chain uses TRBV5-1 with TRBJ2-3, with D tentatively TRBD1 (6 bases). V lost 4 bases to trimming and J lost 0 bases, with 12 bases between them. Germline V gene data show CDR1 as SGHRS and CDR2 as YFSETQ. The CDR3 length is 15 residues. For the CDR3, the DNA is TGCGCCAGCAGCATCGGGACAACTAGCACAGATACGCAGTATTTT. It encodes CASSIGTTSTDTQYF. Full variable domain (remainder filled in from reference TRBV5-1 and TRBJ2-3): KAGVTQTPRYLIKTRGQQVTLSCSPISGHRSVSWYQQTPGQGLQFLFEYFSETQRNKGNFPGRFSGRQFSNSRSEMNVSTLELGDSALYLCASSIGTTSTDTQYFGPGTRLTVL.

The V and J genes are TRBV19 and TRBJ1-5, with 8 bases that match TRBD1. The CDR3 is 13 amino acids. The V gene's germline CDR1 is LNHDA and CDR2 SQIVND (reference sequence). The V and J ends lost 10 bases and 4 bases, in that order; junction bases with no gene match: 6. CDR3 protein: CATRGTGNQPQHF. Written as DNA, the CDR3 is TGTGCCACCCGGGGGACAGGAAATCAGCCCCAGCATTTT.

This chain links TRBV5-8 with TRBJ1-1; 9 positions agree with TRBD1. Germline loops: CDR1 SGHTS, CDR2 YDEGEE. After removal of 0 bases from V and 7 bases from J, the junction contained 10 bases not matched to a gene. The CDR3 runs 16 residues. The CDR3 loop is CASSLAETGGVDEAFF. In DNA, the CDR3 is TGTGCCAGCAGCTTGGCGGAGACAGGGGGAGTTGATGAAGCTTTCTTT.

J is TRBJ1-6 and V is TRBV6-5, with D unresolved. The CDR3 runs to 12 residues. Trimming removed 6 bases at V and 9 bases at J, with 9 bases between. CDR1 MNHEY and CDR2 SVGAGI come from the germline V gene. CDR3 nucleotide sequence: TGTGCCAGCAGGGAAGTAGGTTCACCCCTCCACTTT. As protein: CASREVGSPLHF.

The J gene is TRBJ2-3, the V gene TRBV28; D is perhaps TRBD1 (5 bases). The CDR3 is 13 amino acids. Trimming removed 5 bases at V and 7 bases at J, with 13 bases between. CDR1 is MDHEN and CDR2 is SYDVKM in the germline V gene. CDR3 nucleotide sequence: TGTGCCAGCAGTCCACGGCAGGGTAATACGCAGTATTTT. This encodes CASSPRQGNTQYF. Based on the CDR3 plus reference TRBV28 and TRBJ2-3, the full variable domain is DVKVTQSSRYLVKRTGEKVFLECVQDMDHENMFWYRQDPGLGLRLIYFSYDVKMKEKGDIPEGYSVSREKKERFSLILESASTNQTSMYLCASSPRQGNTQYFGPGTRLTVL.

This sequence joins TRBV19 and TRBJ1-2; D is ambiguous. Germline V gives CDR1 LNHDA, CDR2 SQIVND (reference sequence). The CDR3 has 13 amino acids. Trimming stripped 1 base from V and 6 bases from J, with 9 bases between. The CDR3 sequence: CASSIGVPDGYTF. In DNA, the CDR3 is TGTGCCAGTAGTATAGGGGTTCCGGATGGCTACACCTTC.

V is TRBV6-4 and J is TRBJ2-1; weak D call: TRBD1 (5 bases). Trimming took 6 bases from V and 8 from J, leaving 17 bases between them. Germline CDR1 and CDR2: MRHNA and SNTAGT. The CDR3 covers 14 residues. The CDR3 sequence: CASSEEVGVHEQFF. CDR3 coding DNA: TGTGCCAGCAGCGAAGAGGTAGGGGTCCATGAGCAGTTCTTC.

This chain uses TRBV7-3 with TRBJ2-3; TRBD2 agrees at 8 bases. The CDR3 runs 15 residues. CDR1 and CDR2 from the germline V gene are SGHTA and FQGTGA. Trimming cost V 1 base and J 4 bases; bases outside gene matches: 4. This chain's CDR3 is CASSLRLAGPDTQYF. CDR3 nucleotides: TGTGCCAGCAGCTTAAGGCTAGCGGGCCCAGATACGCAGTATTTT. Full variable domain (rest looked up from reference TRBV7-3 and TRBJ2-3): GAGVSQTPSNKVTEKGKYVELRCDPISGHTALYWYRQSLGQGPEFLIYFQGTGAADDSGLPNDRFFAVRPEGSVSTLKIQRTERGDSAVYLCASSLRLAGPDTQYFGPGTRLTVL.

This chain uses TRBV19 with TRBJ2-7, with 8 bases matching TRBD1. The CDR3 contains 13 residues. Germline CDR1 and CDR2: LNHDA and SQIVND (reference sequence). Trimming took 7 bases from V and 3 from J; bases not matched to a gene: 5. CDR3 residues: CASKLRGHYEQYV. The CDR3 bases are TGTGCCAGTAAGCTCAGGGGGCACTACGAGCAGTACGTC.

The chain couples TRBV29-1 to TRBJ2-1; a weak D match, TRBD2 (5 bases). V lost 4 bases to trimming and J lost 0 bases, with 13 bases between them. This CDR3 contains 15 residues. Germline V gene sequence: CDR1 SQVTM, CDR2 ANQGSEA. CDR3 bases: TGCAGCGTTGGGGGAGAAGGCAGCTCCTACAATGAGCAGTTCTTC. Translation: CSVGGEGSSYNEQFF.

This rearrangement joins TRBV27 to TRBJ1-5; TRBD1 is a possible D gene (5 bases). Trimming cost V 6 bases and J 6 bases, with 21 bases left between them. CDR1 and CDR2 (germline): MNHEY, SMNVEV (reference sequence). CDR3 length equals 16 residues. CDR3 nucleotide sequence: TGTGCCAGCAGGGGGTTGGGACGGGAGGTCGGTCAGCCCCAGCATTTT. Translation: CASRGLGREVGQPQHF.